These 32 T cell receptor beta chains originate from one sample sequenced in a study of cytomegalovirus exposure and HLA in healthy donors (TCRdb year 2017). Library method: the immunoSEQ multiplex PCR assay. TCRdb took over this immuneACCESS table, retaining in-frame rearrangements with V and J assigned. Such tables are incomplete; in checked studies, under half of the missing clones stem from an unresolved V gene, and the remainder is unexplained. For this sample there are 66,000 or so clones; 95% to 98% appear just once. The ten largest clones take up 1.5% to 2% of the sample. Sequencing used PBMCs. Receptors originate from a woman aged 18-35 years in good health and CMV-seropositive.

This chain links TRBV30 with TRBJ2-2; 12 nucleotides match TRBD2. CDR1 is GTSNPN, CDR2 SVGIG, per germline (reference sequence). Trimming at V came to 3 bases and at J to 5 bases, leaving 4 bases not matched to a gene. The CDR3 is 15 amino acids. The CDR3 loop reads CAWSTLAGGTGELFF. CDR3 in DNA: TGTGCCTGGAGCACTCTAGCGGGAGGGACCGGGGAGCTGTTTTTT.

V usage is TRBV28 and J usage is TRBJ1-3; 7 nucleotides line up with TRBD1. The CDR3 is made up of 15 amino acids. V shed 4 bases, J shed 4 bases, and the junction held 7 bases outside the gene matches. Germline V lookup: CDR1 MDHEN, CDR2 SYDVKM. The CDR3 region has the DNA TGTGCCAGCAGTTCCCCCTGGGGACAGGGAAACACCATATATTTT. This codes for CASSSPWGQGNTIYF.

This chain's CDR3 is CASSVMPSGRGSDTQYF. The CDR3 DNA sequence: TGTGCCAGCAGCGTAATGCCTAGCGGGAGGGGATCAGATACGCAGTATTTT. This sequence joins TRBV9 and TRBJ2-3; 12 bases agree with TRBD2. This CDR3 spans 17 amino acids. The V gene end was trimmed by 1 base and the J gene end by 4 bases; junction bases not matched to a gene: 7. CDR1 and CDR2 (germline): SGDLS, YYNGEE.

V usage is TRBV4-1 and J usage is TRBJ2-7; 13 bases are shared with TRBD2. The J segment lost 2 bases and the V segment lost 2 bases, leaving 9 bases of the junction unmatched. Germline assignment: CDR1 MGHRA and CDR2 YSYEKL. This CDR3 has 18 residues. CDR3 nucleotide sequence: TGCGCCAGCAGCCAACATCACACCGGGACTAGCGGGACCTACGAGCAGTACTTC. Residues: CASSQHHTGTSGTYEQYF.

The chain couples TRBV7-9 to TRBJ1-1; the D gene is possibly TRBD1 (6 bases). Looked up from germline, CDR1 is SEHNR and CDR2 is FQNEAQ (reference sequence). Trimming pared 2 bases from V and 0 bases from J, leaving 10 bases between. The CDR3 spans 15 residues. The CDR3, as DNA: TGTGCCAGCAGCTTACCGACAGGAATGAACACTGAAGCTTTCTTT. Residues: CASSLPTGMNTEAFF. Complete variable domain (other parts from reference TRBV7-9 and TRBJ1-1): DTGVSQNPRHKITKRGQNVTFRCDPISEHNRLYWYRQTLGQGPEFLTYFQNEAQLEKSRLLSDRFSAERPKGSFSTLEIQRTEQGDSAMYLCASSLPTGMNTEAFFGQGTRLTVV.

The rearrangement links TRBV5-8 to TRBJ2-7; D possibly corresponds to TRBD1 (6 bases). The germline CDR1 and CDR2 sequences are SGHTS and YDEGEE. The CDR3 has 16 amino acids. The V end lost 1 base, the J end lost 3 bases, and 17 bases lay between the germline ends. CDR3 in amino acids: CASSLFHGQGNYEQYF. CDR3 nucleotide sequence: TGTGCCAGCAGCTTGTTTCACGGCCAGGGGAACTACGAGCAGTACTTC.

The J gene is TRBJ2-1, the V gene TRBV6-1; tentatively, D is TRBD2 (6 bases). CDR3 size: 14 residues. The germline CDR1 and CDR2 sequences are MNHNS and SASEGT. V lost 3 bases to trimming and J lost 5 bases, with 11 bases between them. The CDR3 loop reads CASSEWEENNEQFF. CDR3 DNA: TGTGCCAGCAGTGAGTGGGAGGAAAACAATGAGCAGTTCTTC.

For this clone: The germline gene is not matched at one end of the junction; a read error may be the cause. The CDR3 DNA reads TGTGCCAGCTCTCCACAGGGGCAAGAGACCCAGTACTTC. Its protein product is CASSPQGQETQYF. The gene calls are TRBV18 and TRBJ2-5; the match to TRBD1 covers 7 bases. The CDR3 spans 13 residues. Germline loops: CDR1 KGHSH, CDR2 LQKENI.

The chain joins TRBV19 to TRBJ2-7; tentatively, D is TRBD2 (5 bases). Trimming shortened V by 3 bases and J by 4 bases, and 19 bases separated the two germline ends. This CDR3 comprises 16 residues. Looked up from germline, CDR1 is LNHDA and CDR2 is SQIVND (reference sequence). CDR3 residues: CASSIAAGGAFYEQYF. CDR3 DNA sequence: TGTGCCAGTAGTATCGCCGCGGGCGGCGCTTTTTACGAGCAGTACTTC.

This rearrangement joins TRBV28 to TRBJ1-1; D gene ambiguous. CDR1 is MDHEN and CDR2 is SYDVKM in the germline V gene. The V end lost 0 bases, the J end lost 0 bases, and 8 bases lay between the germline ends. This CDR3 contains 15 residues. CDR3 nucleotides: TGTGCCAGCAGTTTATGGAACAGAGTGAACACTGAAGCTTTCTTT. Residues: CASSLWNRVNTEAFF.

The gene calls are TRBV28 and TRBJ1-1, with D perhaps TRBD1 (5 bases). Trimming stripped 3 bases from V and 1 base from J, with 12 bases between. The CDR3 extends over 15 amino acids. The V gene's germline CDR1 is MDHEN and CDR2 SYDVKM. CDR3 nucleotide sequence: TGTGCCAGCAGTTTGTCTGGACACGGGAACACTGAAGCTTTCTTT. It specifies CASSLSGHGNTEAFF.

The rearrangement joins TRBV10-3 to TRBJ2-5, with D possibly matching TRBD2 (6 bases). CDR3 length: 16 amino acids. Germline assignment: CDR1 ENHRY and CDR2 SYGVKD. The V end was cut by 10 bases, the J end by 2 bases, with 23 bases between. Here the CDR3 DNA reads TGTGCCACCTCGCCGGTGGGCGGGAAAATACAAGAGACCCAGTACTTC. This translates into CATSPVGGKIQETQYF.

The chain carries TRBV19 and TRBJ2-7, with D possibly matching TRBD1 (7 bases). V lost 5 bases and J lost 3, with 17 bases in between. The germline CDR1 and CDR2 sequences are LNHDA and SQIVND (reference sequence). CDR3 length equals 15 residues. CDR3 in amino acids: CASSLFRGEIYEQYF. DNA for the CDR3: TGTGCCAGTAGTCTCTTCAGGGGGGAGATCTACGAGCAGTACTTC.

V is TRBV28 and J is TRBJ1-2; D possibly corresponds to TRBD1 (6 bases). The CDR3 loop spans 16 amino acids. Germline V gene data show CDR1 as MDHEN and CDR2 as SYDVKM. V shed 6 bases and J shed 0 bases, with 17 bases lying between them. The CDR3 DNA is TGTGCCAGCAGCCTGACAGGACTAGGGGCTAACTATGGCTACACCTTC. As protein: CASSLTGLGANYGYTF.

V usage is TRBV6-5 and J usage is TRBJ1-1, with D perhaps matching TRBD1 (6 bases). CDR3 length: 12 residues. V was shortened by 5 bases and J by 11 bases, with 15 bases between the two germline ends. Germline loops: CDR1 MNHEY, CDR2 SVGAGI. DNA of the CDR3: TGTGCCAGCAGTCACAGGGAGAAGGGGGCTTTCTTT. It encodes CASSHREKGAFF.

The chain couples TRBV27 to TRBJ2-1; 11 bases fit TRBD2. V gave up 5 bases and J gave up 7 bases; unmatched junction bases: 7. The germline gives CDR1 MNHEY, CDR2 SMNVEV (reference sequence). There are 15 residues in the CDR3. CDR3 sequence (DNA): TGTGCCAGCAGTGAGGGACTAGCGGAGGGAAATGAGCAGTTCTTC. Amino acid sequence: CASSEGLAEGNEQFF.

The rearrangement uses TRBV27 and TRBJ2-7, with D possibly being TRBD2 (6 bases). The germline V gene encodes CDR1 MNHEY and CDR2 SMNVEV (reference sequence). Deletions cut 5 bases from V and 3 bases from J, with 14 bases between. The CDR3 loop spans 14 amino acids. In nucleotides, the CDR3 is TGTGCCAGCAGTCCGATGACTAGTTTCTACGAGCAGTACTTC. This sequence encodes CASSPMTSFYEQYF.

The chain employs TRBV28 and TRBJ1-1; the match to TRBD1 covers 11 bases. This CDR3 is 15 amino acids long. V was pared by 5 bases and J by 5 bases, with 7 bases of the junction left unmatched. CDR1 and CDR2 (germline): MDHEN, SYDVKM. The CDR3 nucleotides are TGTGCCAGCAGTCCGGGGACAGGGGGGCGAACTGAAGCTTTCTTT. This translates into CASSPGTGGRTEAFF.

The rearrangement joins TRBV29-1 to TRBJ2-7, with 7 nucleotides matching TRBD1. Looked up from germline, CDR1 is SQVTM and CDR2 is ANQGSEA. The CDR3 spans 16 residues. With V trimmed by 1 base and J by 2 bases, 11 bases remained unmatched. The CDR3 bases are TGCAGCGTTGAAGTGGGGGAAGGGGACAGTACCTACGAGCAGTACTTC. Translation gives CSVEVGEGDSTYEQYF.

The chain is built from TRBV11-2 and TRBJ2-5; 11 positions match TRBD2. The CDR3 totals 14 residues. Germline V gene sequence: CDR1 SGHAT, CDR2 FQNNGV. V lost 5 bases, J lost 5 bases, and 4 bases stayed unmatched. The CDR3 is CASSTSSGRETQYF. The CDR3 bases are TGTGCCAGCAGCACCTCTAGCGGGAGGGAGACCCAGTACTTC.

The rearrangement joins TRBV25-1 to TRBJ2-7; 8 positions agree with TRBD1. The J segment lost 3 bases and the V segment lost 2 bases, leaving 9 bases of the junction unmatched. Germline-derived CDR1 and CDR2 are MGHDK and SYGVNS. This CDR3 is 16 amino acids long. This chain's CDR3 is CASSEREGQGVYEQYF. The CDR3 region has the DNA TGTGCCAGCAGTGAAAGGGAAGGACAGGGCGTCTACGAGCAGTACTTC.

The genes are TRBV10-2 and TRBJ1-1; D unresolved. The germline V gene has CDR1 WSHSY and CDR2 SAAADI. There are 13 residues in the CDR3. V was trimmed by 4 bases and J by 1 base, leaving 7 bases between them. The CDR3 coding sequence is TGCGCCAGCAGTGTGCGGGCGAACACTGAAGCTTTCTTT. Its protein product is CASSVRANTEAFF.

This sequence joins TRBV7-9 and TRBJ2-7, with 12 bases lining up with TRBD2. Germline CDR1 is SEHNR and CDR2 is FQNEAQ (reference sequence). V trimming: 5 bases; J trimming: 2 bases; junction bases outside the gene matches: 4. The CDR3 runs to 15 residues. The CDR3 sequence: CASSPGLAGPYEQYF. The CDR3 nucleotides are TGTGCCAGCAGCCCCGGACTAGCGGGGCCCTACGAGCAGTACTTC.

This clone was seen once. The gene calls are TRBV30 and TRBJ1-2, with a weak D call TRBD1 (6 bases). Germline CDR1 GTSNPN, CDR2 SVGIG (reference sequence). The CDR3 sequence is 15 residues long. Trimming removed 2 bases at V and 6 bases at J, with 19 bases between. The DNA of the CDR3 is TGTGCCTGGAGTCCCAGATTACCAGGGGATGATGGCTACACCTTC. It encodes CAWSPRLPGDDGYTF.

This clone was recorded once. The V gene is TRBV5-1, the J gene TRBJ2-5, with TRBD2 identical over 15 bases. The CDR3 spans 19 residues. The germline V gene encodes CDR1 SGHRS and CDR2 YFSETQ. V shed 4 bases and J 5 bases; nucleotides not matched to a gene: 15. For the CDR3, the DNA is TGCGCCAGCAGCCCTAATCCGGGACTAGCGGGAGGTGTTCACGAGACCCAGTACTTC. Amino acid sequence: CASSPNPGLAGGVHETQYF.

V is TRBV7-3 and J is TRBJ2-5, with a tentative D call TRBD2 (6 bases). Germline CDR1 SGHTA, CDR2 FQGTGA. This CDR3 region has 15 residues. V was cut by 0 bases and J by 1 base, with 9 bases left in between. In nucleotides, the CDR3 is TGTGCCAGCAGCTTAACGGGGGGTCCCCAAGAGACCCAGTACTTC. It codes for CASSLTGGPQETQYF.

This chain joins TRBV2 and TRBJ2-7, with D perhaps TRBD1 (5 bases). Trimming removed 6 bases at V and 3 bases at J, with 9 bases between. CDR1 SNHLY and CDR2 FYNNEI come from the germline V gene. This CDR3 contains 12 residues. CDR3 nucleotides: TGTGCCAGCAGAGGAGACAGCTACGAGCAGTACTTC. This codes for CASRGDSYEQYF.

The chain couples TRBV10-3 to TRBJ1-5; possible D gene TRBD1, 5 bases. CDR1 and CDR2 from the germline V gene are ENHRY and SYGVKD. V was pared by 2 bases and J by 1 base, with 6 bases between. This CDR3 region has 14 residues. The CDR3 DNA follows: TGTGCCATCAGTGAGGGGGCGAGCAATCAGCCCCAGCATTTT. Its protein is CAISEGASNQPQHF.

The chain carries TRBV29-1 and TRBJ2-3; no reliable D call. Germline values: CDR1 SQVTM, CDR2 ANQGSEA. Trimming left V 4 bases short and J 0 bases short, with 11 bases between. This CDR3 has 14 amino acids. The CDR3 is CSVASRTSTDTQYF. The CDR3 nucleotides are TGCAGCGTTGCGTCACGTACTAGCACAGATACGCAGTATTTT.

The CDR3 loop reads CAWSVVGAGNQPQHF. Here the CDR3 DNA reads TGTGCCTGGAGTGTAGTAGGGGCGGGCAATCAGCCCCAGCATTTT. This rearrangement joins TRBV30 to TRBJ1-5; a weak D match, TRBD1 (5 bases). This CDR3 comprises 15 residues. CDR1 and CDR2 from the germline V gene are GTSNPN and SVGIG (reference sequence). V dropped 0 bases and J dropped 2 bases, with 11 bases sitting between them. The full variable domain, its missing parts supplied by reference TRBV30 and TRBJ1-5, is SQTIHQWPATLVQPVGSPLSLECTVEGTSNPNLYWYRQAAGRGLQLLFYSVGIGQISSEVPQNLSASRPQDRQFILSSKKLLLSDSGFYLCAWSVVGAGNQPQHFGDGTRLSIL.

The chain combines TRBV5-1 with TRBJ2-3, with 12 bases that match TRBD2. V lost 1 base and J lost 4; bases outside the gene matches: 4. Germline lookup yields CDR1 SGHRS and CDR2 YFSETQ. This CDR3 spans 16 amino acids. As DNA, the CDR3 is TGCGCCAGCAGCTTGACGACTAGCGGGAGATCAGATACGCAGTATTTT. Its protein is CASSLTTSGRSDTQYF.

The chain links TRBV28 to TRBJ2-7; no clear D gene. Looked up from germline, CDR1 is MDHEN and CDR2 is SYDVKM. The V end was cut by 7 bases, the J end by 6 bases, with 19 bases between. The CDR3 consists of 14 residues. Here the CDR3 DNA reads TGTGCCAGCACGGTCCGGGTTCCAAATTTCGAGCAGTACTTC. This gives the protein CASTVRVPNFEQYF.